This record covers a single T cell receptor (beta chain). Its recognized antigen is unknown. No base qualities exist here, and no much larger clone lies one base off it. This specimen's time point label, interpreted: baseline before first vaccination. Vaccinee samples came from UK trials COV001 and COV002, including a single-blind randomized controlled phase 2/3 trial of AZD1222 (ChAdOx1 nCoV-19) in healthy adults. For TCRbeta chain sequencing, PBMC samples from trial participants were taken at day 0 and at day 28 after the second dose. The CDR3 regions of human TCRbeta chains were analyzed by immunosequencing. The authors' pipeline ran thus. Repertoire TCRs were matched against a reference library of SARS-CoV-2-specific TCRs generated with the MIRA antigen-specificity platform. Breadth was defined as the fraction of unique TCRs that were SARS-CoV-2-associated, and depth was defined as the fraction of total T cells that were SARS-CoV-2-associated. Each spike-specific TCR was assigned to its reactive spike region and to a CD4 or CD8 class using the MIRA data. Log10-transformed breadth and depth values were compared by one-way ANOVA with Sidak's multiple comparisons tests. What TCRdb holds here is the immuneACCESS table cut down to in-frame rearrangements. Part of the clones is not present; checked against another copy, under half of the missing clones reflect an unresolved V gene, and the others are unexplained. Clonal size and the V and J genes are those of that table, whereas D and trimming came from the DNA. This sample comprises about 150,000 clones, roughly 92% of them detected only once. The ten largest clones represent about 3.5% of the sample.

This entry belongs to a study of T cell responses to AZD1222 COVID-19 vaccine (dated by TCRdb to 2020 to 2022). About the study as a whole: AZD1222 recipients given second doses at about 4 weeks or at about 12 weeks were pooled, since spike-specific TCR depth and breadth were not found to differ between the two schedules. A total of roughly 240 trial participants underwent TCR sequencing, of whom approximately 210 received two doses of AZD1222 and some 26 received two doses of the MenACWY control vaccine. Trial participants were enrolled by age into subgroups of 18-55, 56-69 and 70-plus years, and around 150, 28 and 57 TCR-sequenced participants, respectively, were included in these subgroups. Overall study results and their limits: Conclusions about previously exposed vaccinees are limited, since just five or six AZD1222 recipients were seropositive for SARS-CoV-2 at baseline. The vaccine-associated CD4 TCRs covered the entire spike protein, and the dominant responses fell in regions 160-218 and 743-854. Reportedly, almost half of the unique spike-specific TCRs recognized epitopes lying outside the regions that are mutated in the B.1.351 and B.1.1.7 variants. Because no day 14 peak-response samples were available, repertoires were characterized only after the peak T cell response. In the small 56-69-year group, the increase in depth fell short of significance, most likely because of low power. Most participants were white British and females outnumbered males, and the authors suggested that clonal diversity may have been underestimated. Spike-specific TCR breadth and depth rose significantly after two AZD1222 doses compared with day 0 and with MenACWY recipients.

The cysteine opens and the phenylalanine closes a CDR3 of 11 amino acids. Only the CDR3 DNA stays, 33 bases, in frame from base 1. Trimming takes 7 bases from V and 15 bases from J, and the germline ends sit 16 bases apart. The material sequenced was peripheral blood, taken on day 0 of AZD1222 vaccination. This TCR was recovered from an adult in good health. The rearrangement joined TRBV12-3 or TRBV12-4 to TRBJ2-1, and perhaps TRBD2 as D gene, on 5 matching bases. This receptor has the CDR3 CASTSGKRWFF. DNA sequence: TGTGCCAGCACCTCCGGAAAGCGGTGGTTCTTC.